The entry below describes one TCR beta chain. Its antigen remains unknown. Constant-region priming of about 520 ng total RNA yielded TCR beta cDNA. Slightly modified ARM-PCR served as the procedure for the TCR beta libraries. These libraries came from three rounds of nested multiplex PCR. Both of the initial two PCR rounds ran for approximately 10 cycles and employed TRBV1-TRBV30 forward primers alongside a C-beta reverse primer. MiXCR, applied by TCRdb to the multiplex PCR reads, yields one record per CDR3 protein. Altogether approximately 110,000 distinct CDR3 sequences are present, 64% being singletons, with the ten largest covering more than 7%. This sample was included in a study of tumor-infiltrating lymphocytes in primary liver carcinoma. Study conclusions and caveats: Tumor region pairs overlapped more than did tumor-adjacent and tumor-blood pairs. Blood trailed tumors significantly in top-250-clone fraction (p = 0.039). Just about 7.5-24% of leading clones were found in every one of five regions.

Germline CDR1 and CDR2: SGHVS and FQNEAQ. This CDR3 is built from 14 residues. V was pared by 5 bases and J by 0 bases, with 8 bases between. Investigators took RNA and DNA out together from 20-30 mg of unsorted bulk tissue. The TCR originated in a woman in her sixties or seventies with primary liver carcinoma and hepatitis B virus infection. The genes are TRBV7-8 and TRBJ2-4, with a weak D call TRBD1 (6 bases). Sequencing input: liver tumor tissue from sampling region 3. Subset defined: tumor region T3, left-lateral pole. The CDR3 DNA follows: TGTGCCAGCAGCCAGGGGACAGCCAAAAACATTCAGTACTTC. It yields the protein CASSQGTAKNIQYF.